The sequence of this TCR beta chain was determined in a study of PD-1 blockade in classical Hodgkin lymphoma. Study-level results: Newly diagnosed patients were said to have less baseline TCR diversity than healthy donors did.

CDR3 size: 15 residues. Trimming left V 4 bases short and J 5 bases short, with 18 bases between. CDR1 is SGDLS and CDR2 is YYNGEE in the germline V gene. The time point: newly diagnosed, previously untreated cHL patient sample. Comparison samples consisted of PBMCs from newly diagnosed, untreated classical Hodgkin lymphoma. Profiling relied on immunoSEQ multiplex PCR, and the TCRdb table lists in-frame clones only, not all of them. The table has 47,000 or so clones, approximately 90% seen once. For this clone: Its specificity is not known.

This TCR came from a human donor with classical Hodgkin lymphoma. The sequenced sample was peripheral blood mononuclear cells (PBMCs). The chain employs TRBV9 and TRBJ2-5; possibly TRBD2 for D (6 bases). The DNA of the CDR3 is TGTGCCAGCAGCCCCTCGGTCGGGGGAATTGAGACCCAGTACTTC. Its translation: CASSPSVGGIETQYF.